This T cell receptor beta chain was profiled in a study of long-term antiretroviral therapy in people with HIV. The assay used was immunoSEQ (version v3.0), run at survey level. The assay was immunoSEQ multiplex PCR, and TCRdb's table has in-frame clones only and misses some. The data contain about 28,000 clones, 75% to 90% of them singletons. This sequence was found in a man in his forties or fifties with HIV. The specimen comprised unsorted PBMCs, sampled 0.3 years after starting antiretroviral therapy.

CDR3 loop: CASSTDRAVTGELFF. Here the CDR3 DNA reads TGTGCCAGCAGTACGGACAGGGCGGTCACCGGGGAGCTGTTTTTT. The rearrangement joins TRBV7-2 to TRBJ2-2, with 8 bases matching TRBD1. J lost 4 bases, V lost 6 bases, and 7 bases had no gene match. The CDR3 covers 15 residues. Per the germline V gene, CDR1 is SGHTA and CDR2 is FQGNSA.